This T cell receptor beta chain was captured in a study of neoadjuvant anti-PD-1 for oral cavity cancer. About the study: Nivolumab at 3 mg/kg was mostly given biweekly, three to four doses, pre-surgery.

Clones were read by immunoSEQ multiplex PCR, and TCRdb kept only the in-frame ones, dropping some. The sample yields 30,000 to 35,000 clones, approximately 90% seen once. Trimming removed 4 bases from V and 0 bases from J, with 16 bases in between. The CDR3 covers 16 residues. Germline CDR1 SEHNR, CDR2 FQNEAQ (reference sequence). Here the sequenced sample was PBMCs, taken before nivolumab (anti-PD-1) treatment. This chain links TRBV7-9 with TRBJ2-7; possibly TRBD1 for D (6 bases). This receptor was identified in a person aged 40 to 85 with oral cavity squamous cell carcinoma. The CDR3 DNA reads TGTGCCAGCAGCTCGGTCGGAACAGGGTCCTCCTACGAGCAGTACTTC. As protein: CASSSVGTGSSYEQYF.